This TCR beta chain emerged from a study of OX40 agonist ivuxolimab in advanced cancers. The germline V gene has CDR1 MDHEN and CDR2 SYDVKM. The V end was cut by 9 bases, the J end by 0 bases, with 9 bases between. This CDR3 contains 13 residues. Here immunoSEQ multiplex PCR was the method, and the copy in TCRdb shows in-frame clones only, minus some. Of 25,000 or so clones listed, approximately 73% are singletons. V usage is TRBV28 and J usage is TRBJ1-5; D is ambiguous. The receptor was isolated from an adult with an advanced solid tumor such as melanoma, head and neck, liver or kidney cancer. The starting material was CD4+ or CD8+ T cells sorted from blood, obtained in a trial of the OX40 agonist ivuxolimab. The CDR3, as DNA: TGTGCCAGTCCTCAGGTTAGCAATCAGCCCCAGCATTTT. Amino acids: CASPQVSNQPQHF. The whole variable domain, remainder taken from reference TRBV28 and TRBJ1-5, is DVKVTQSSRYLVKRTGEKVFLECVQDMDHENMFWYRQDPGLGLRLIYFSYDVKMKEKGDIPEGYSVSREKKERFSLILESASTNQTSMYLCASPQVSNQPQHFGDGTRLSIL.